Shown below are 27 T cell receptor beta chains from a single sample sequenced in a study of cytomegalovirus exposure and HLA in healthy donors. This table comes from immunoSEQ multiplex PCR, and its TCRdb copy is limited to in-frame clones, with some not included. The sample contains a few hundred thousand clones, 70% to 90% of which appear only once. Sequencing input: PBMCs. The receptors come from a woman under 30 in good health and CMV-seronegative.

The chain has TRBV7-9 and TRBJ2-5, with 8 bases that match TRBD1. Germline V gene sequence: CDR1 SEHNR, CDR2 FQNEAQ (reference sequence). Trimming took 1 base from V and 5 from J; bases not matched to a gene: 9. CDR3 length equals 16 residues. The DNA for the CDR3 is TGTGCCAGCAGCTTAGTGGCACCAGGGGGCGCGGAGACCCAGTACTTC. Translated, it gives CASSLVAPGGAETQYF. Full variable domain (rest looked up from reference TRBV7-9 and TRBJ2-5): DTGVSQNPRHKITKRGQNVTFRCDPISEHNRLYWYRQTLGQGPEFLTYFQNEAQLEKSRLLSDRFSAERPKGSFSTLEIQRTEQGDSAMYLCASSLVAPGGAETQYFGPGTRLLVL.

V usage is TRBV6-4 and J usage is TRBJ2-5, with TRBD2 identical over 10 bases. The germline CDR1 and CDR2 sequences are MRHNA and SNTAGT. Trimming cost V 8 bases and J 2 bases; bases outside gene matches: 14. The CDR3 totals 17 residues. The CDR3 DNA is TGTGCCAGCCAAAGACTAGCGGGTAATCCGGTTCAAGAGACCCAGTACTTC. This translates into CASQRLAGNPVQETQYF.

This clone was observed a single time. V and J are TRBV6-5 and TRBJ1-4, with D hard to call. The CDR3 consists of 15 residues. Germline CDR1 MNHEY, CDR2 SVGAGI. Trimming shortened V by 0 bases and J by 2 bases, and 7 bases separated the two germline ends. CDR3 sequence reads: CASSYSGSTNEKLFF. As DNA, the CDR3 is TGTGCCAGCAGTTACTCGGGCAGCACTAATGAAAAACTGTTTTTT.

This clone was detected only once. The CDR3 reads CASSTPAGGLYEQFF. The CDR3 coding sequence is TGTGCCAGCAGTACACCTGCGGGGGGGCTATATGAGCAGTTCTTC. V and J are TRBV28 and TRBJ2-1; TRBD2 matches at 9 bases. Germline V lookup: CDR1 MDHEN, CDR2 SYDVKM. The CDR3 runs 15 residues. Trimming at V came to 5 bases and at J to 8 bases, leaving 10 bases not matched to a gene.

This clone was observed a few times. The chain couples TRBV28 to TRBJ1-6; 8 positions match TRBD1. The CDR3 sequence is 14 residues long. The germline gives CDR1 MDHEN, CDR2 SYDVKM. Trimming removed 6 bases from V and 6 bases from J; junction bases left unmatched: 4. For the CDR3, the DNA is TGTGCCAGCAGCCTCGGACAGGGTAATTCACCCCTCCACTTT. It codes for CASSLGQGNSPLHF.

The chain combines TRBV2 with TRBJ1-6, with 7 bases lining up with TRBD1. Germline CDR1 and CDR2: SNHLY and FYNNEI. The CDR3 is 13 amino acids. V shed 8 bases, J shed 6 bases, and the junction held 4 bases outside the gene matches. The CDR3 is CASLTGSNSPLHF. CDR3 nucleotide sequence: TGTGCCAGCCTGACAGGGAGTAATTCACCCCTCCACTTT.

The V call is TRBV27, the J call TRBJ2-2; TRBD1 agrees at 9 bases. CDR3 length: 16 residues. The junction had 6 bases not matched to a gene; V was cut back by 3 bases and J by 4 bases. Germline values: CDR1 MNHEY, CDR2 SMNVEV (reference sequence). CDR3 nucleotides: TGTGCCAGCAGTTTGGGGACAGGGAAAGGCACCGGGGAGCTGTTTTTT. Its translation is CASSLGTGKGTGELFF.

Here the CDR3 reads CASSEFGLAGALQETQYF. In DNA, the CDR3 is TGTGCCAGCAGTGAATTTGGGCTAGCGGGAGCCCTCCAAGAGACCCAGTACTTC. This chain connects TRBV25-1 to TRBJ2-5, with 10 bases identical to TRBD2. Germline loops: CDR1 MGHDK, CDR2 SYGVNS. J gave up 1 base and V 1 base, and 9 bases lay outside the gene matches. The CDR3 length is 18 residues.

The CDR3 DNA follows: TGTGCCAGCTCACCACAGGGATCCGGGACAGGGATGGTTGGCTACACCTTC. Translating gives CASSPQGSGTGMVGYTF. The chain employs TRBV18 and TRBJ1-2, with 9 bases fitting TRBD1. Germline V gene sequence: CDR1 KGHSH, CDR2 LQKENI. V shed 1 base, J shed 7 bases, and the junction held 13 bases outside the gene matches. The CDR3 length is 17 residues.

This clone appeared a few times. The rearrangement links TRBV6-5 to TRBJ1-6; D call uncertain. Germline V gives CDR1 MNHEY, CDR2 SVGAGI. The V and J ends lost 6 bases and 0 bases respectively, with 9 bases between them. The CDR3 runs to 15 residues. The CDR3 DNA follows: TGTGCCAGCAGAGACGGGAGCTCCTATAATTCACCCCTCCACTTT. It yields the protein CASRDGSSYNSPLHF.

CDR3 in DNA: TGTGCCAGCAGCCAAGATGTCCGGGTTCCGTTCTTC. Translating it yields CASSQDVRVPFF. The J gene is TRBJ2-1, the V gene TRBV14; unclear D gene. The CDR3 has 12 residues. V shed 0 bases and J shed 15 bases, with 12 bases lying between them. Germline lookup yields CDR1 SGHDN and CDR2 FVKESK.

This chain connects TRBV2 to TRBJ2-2; unclear D gene. The length of the CDR3 is 16 residues. Germline values: CDR1 SNHLY, CDR2 FYNNEI. The ends were cut back, 2 bases at V and 8 bases at J, with 18 bases in the middle. This CDR3 is CASSEYQRLVRGELFF. For the CDR3, the DNA is TGTGCCAGCAGTGAATACCAGCGACTGGTCAGAGGGGAGCTGTTTTTT.

The V gene is TRBV4-1, the J gene TRBJ2-2, with D unclear. The CDR3 contains 18 residues. V was trimmed by 0 bases and J by 7 bases, leaving 21 bases between them. Germline assignment: CDR1 MGHRA and CDR2 YSYEKL. The DNA of the CDR3 is TGCGCCAGCAGCCAAGAGACCCGACCAGTGTGGGCCGGCGGGGAGCTGTTTTTT. Amino acids: CASSQETRPVWAGGELFF.

In its sample, this clone was seen a few times. J is TRBJ1-2 and V is TRBV29-1; D might be TRBD1 (6 bases). Deletions cut 7 bases from V and 4 bases from J, with 10 bases between. CDR1 SQVTM and CDR2 ANQGSEA come from the germline V gene. The CDR3 loop spans 11 amino acids. CDR3 coding DNA: TGCAGCGCACAGGGTTCCTATGGCTACACCTTC. It translates to CSAQGSYGYTF.

This chain uses TRBV28 with TRBJ1-2; a weak D match, TRBD1 (6 bases). Germline V gene data show CDR1 as MDHEN and CDR2 as SYDVKM. V shed 5 bases and J shed 8 bases, with 18 bases lying between them. The CDR3 is 14 residues long. CDR3 DNA: TGTGCCAGCAGTACAACTTTACAGGGAAACGGCTACACCTTC. It yields the protein CASSTTLQGNGYTF.

This clone was observed a handful of times. The CDR3 DNA follows: TGTGCCACCAGCAGGGATAGGACCGGGGCCGGGGAGCTGTTTTTT. The encoded protein is CATSRDRTGAGELFF. The genes are TRBV15 and TRBJ2-2; a possible D gene is TRBD2 (5 bases). Trimming took 3 bases from V and 6 from J, leaving 14 bases between them. This CDR3 region has 15 residues. Germline CDR1 reads LNHNV; CDR2 reads YYDKDF (reference sequence).

The chain combines TRBV6-5 with TRBJ1-4; TRBD1 matches at 7 bases. Germline V gives CDR1 MNHEY, CDR2 SVGAGI. This CDR3 has 14 amino acids. V shed 2 bases and J 8 bases; nucleotides not matched to a gene: 5. The CDR3 spells CASSYQGEKEKLFF. The CDR3 bases are TGTGCCAGCAGTTACCAGGGGGAGAAGGAAAAACTGTTTTTT.

The CDR3 nucleotides read TGTGCCAGCAGCCCAATCTCCGGCGAGCAGTACTTC. It is translated as CASSPISGEQYF. V gene TRBV6-5 combines with J gene TRBJ2-7; D uncertain. Trimming stripped 6 bases from V and 6 bases from J, with 12 bases between. Germline CDR1 MNHEY, CDR2 SVGAGI. This CDR3 comprises 12 residues.

The gene calls are TRBV28 and TRBJ1-6, with D unresolved. V was pared by 4 bases and J by 0 bases, with 10 bases between. The CDR3 has 16 amino acids. Germline CDR1 reads MDHEN; CDR2 reads SYDVKM. This CDR3 is CASSSGSDSYNSPLHF. CDR3 sequence (DNA): TGTGCCAGCAGTTCAGGTTCCGACTCCTATAATTCACCCCTCCACTTT.

This chain joins TRBV5-1 and TRBJ1-2; D unresolved. This CDR3 region has 14 residues. Between the trimmed V and J ends, which lost 1 base and 6 bases, there was a span of 13 bases. The germline V gene has CDR1 SGHRS and CDR2 YFSETQ. The CDR3 protein is CASSLIVGGNGYTF. In nucleotides, the CDR3 is TGCGCCAGCAGCTTGATCGTCGGCGGGAATGGCTACACCTTC.

The chain is built from TRBV20-1 and TRBJ1-2; TRBD1 is a possible D gene (5 bases). Germline V CDR1 and CDR2: DFQATT, SNEGSKA (reference sequence). The CDR3 sequence is 11 residues long. Trimming pared 3 bases from V and 8 bases from J, leaving 10 bases between. In DNA form, the CDR3 reads TGCAGTGCTAGGGACATTTGGGGCTACACCTTC. Its translation: CSARDIWGYTF.

This chain joins TRBV28 and TRBJ2-7, with TRBD2 as a possible D gene (6 bases). CDR3 length: 15 residues. Trimming pared 4 bases from V and 5 bases from J, leaving 18 bases between. Germline loops: CDR1 MDHEN, CDR2 SYDVKM. The CDR3 spells CASSWFRISGDEQYF. The CDR3 DNA sequence: TGTGCCAGCAGTTGGTTCCGGATTAGCGGAGACGAGCAGTACTTC.

The chain joins TRBV7-9 to TRBJ1-1; TRBD1 matches at 8 bases. Germline V gene lookup returns CDR1 SEHNR and CDR2 FQNEAQ (reference sequence). V shed 6 bases, J shed 7 bases, and the junction held 10 bases outside the gene matches. The CDR3 consists of 14 residues. CDR3 protein: CASRSGTGGDEAFF. DNA of the CDR3: TGTGCCAGCAGATCCGGGACAGGTGGGGATGAAGCTTTCTTT.

The chain employs TRBV5-1 and TRBJ2-7; no definite D call. CDR1 is SGHRS, CDR2 YFSETQ, per germline. The CDR3 is 16 residues long. The ends were cut back, 1 base at V and 1 base at J, with 15 bases in the middle. The CDR3: CASSLIGTDTSYEQYF. CDR3 in DNA: TGCGCCAGCAGCTTGATTGGTACAGACACTTCCTACGAGCAGTACTTC.

The chain employs TRBV28 and TRBJ2-5, with no clear D. The germline V gene has CDR1 MDHEN and CDR2 SYDVKM. Between the trimmed V and J ends, which lost 2 bases and 7 bases, there was a span of 8 bases. The CDR3 contains 12 residues. For the CDR3, the DNA is TGTGCCAGCAGTTTACTCGGGTCGACCCAGTACTTC. It yields the protein CASSLLGSTQYF.

The rearrangement joins TRBV18 to TRBJ2-7; possible D gene TRBD2, 5 bases. The CDR3 covers 15 residues. Germline assignment: CDR1 KGHSH and CDR2 LQKENI. With 0 bases removed from V and 2 bases from J, the gap between germline ends came to 11 bases. The chain's CDR3 is CASSPPEERAYEQYF. The CDR3 bases are TGTGCCAGCTCACCACCGGAGGAACGGGCCTACGAGCAGTACTTC.

The gene calls are TRBV6-6 and TRBJ1-4; 8 nucleotides match TRBD1. The V and J ends lost 0 bases and 7 bases, in that order; junction bases with no gene match: 4. Germline V gene sequence: CDR1 MNHNY, CDR2 SVGAGI (reference sequence). The CDR3 runs 15 residues. The CDR3 loop reads CASSYSGQATEKLFF. The CDR3 DNA reads as TGTGCCAGCAGTTACTCGGGACAGGCGACTGAAAAACTGTTTTTT.